These T cell receptor beta chains were read from a single sample in a study of post-analysis software for immune sequencing data. TCRdb fed the PCR reads into MiXCR, producing one record per CDR3 protein. The data show fewer than 850,000 distinct CDR3 sequences, 25% to 30% seen once. Material: blood. Receptors originate from a girl between 10 and 17 years old with multiple sclerosis. The CDR3 runs from the conserved cysteine through the conserved F or W. A D gene is named only where the DNA matches it firmly. Rows may omit the clone size; those that give it use once, few, many or a size class.

abundance	v_gene	d_gene	j_gene	CDR3aa	CDR3nt
few	TRBV15	NA	TRBJ1-1	CATSRDLGNTEAFF	TGTGCCACCAGCAGAGATTTGGGGAACACTGAAGCTTTCTTT
NA	TRBV4-3	NA	TRBJ2-7	CASSQDSGMAYEQYF	TGCGCCAGCAGCCAAGATTCAGGGATGGCCTACGAGCAGTACTTC
few	TRBV29-1	NA	TRBJ2-7	CSVGGPSEGGYEQYF	TGCAGCGTTGGGGGGCCAAGCGAAGGGGGTTACGAGCAGTACTTC
few	TRBV28	NA	TRBJ2-5	CATKTGTQTQYF	TGTGCCACCAAAACAGGGACGCAGACCCAGTACTTC
once	TRBV29-1	TRBD1	TRBJ2-2	CSVATGGNGELFF	TGCAGCGTGGCGACAGGGGGTAACGGGGAGCTGTTTTTT
few	TRBV6-6	TRBD1	TRBJ2-3	CASSTLTGAFRTDTQYF	TGTGCCAGCAGTACCCTCACAGGGGCCTTCCGCACAGATACGCAGTATTTT
NA	TRBV20-1	NA	TRBJ2-5	CSARDGLLQISETQYF	TGCAGTGCTAGAGATGGGCTTTTGCAGATTTCGGAGACCCAGTACTTC
NA	TRBV21-1	NA	TRBJ2-7	CASKNRGTYEQYF	TGTGCCAGCAAGAACAGGGGAACCTACGAGCAGTACTTC
NA	TRBV5-1	NA	TRBJ2-5	CASRAELGGQETQYF	TGCGCCAGCAGAGCCGAACTGGGGGGCCAAGAGACCCAGTACTTC
NA	TRBV10-3	TRBD2	TRBJ2-1	CAISRTSVYNEQFF	TGTGCCATCAGTAGGACTAGCGTTTACAATGAGCAGTTCTTC
many	TRBV6-6	NA	TRBJ2-1	CASRKDSYNEQFF	TGTGCCAGCAGGAAGGACTCCTACAATGAGCAGTTCTTC
NA	TRBV3-1	TRBD2	TRBJ2-3	CASSPGTSGSGGTQYF	TGTGCCAGCAGCCCCGGGACTAGCGGGAGTGGGGGTACGCAGTATTTT
NA	TRBV20-1	NA	TRBJ2-5	CSARVGGSETQYF	TGCAGTGCTAGAGTCGGGGGTTCGGAGACCCAGTACTTC
NA	TRBV11-2	NA	TRBJ1-5	CASSLFSGGNQPQHF	TGTGCCAGCAGCTTATTTTCAGGCGGCAATCAGCCCCAGCATTTT
few	TRBV20-1	NA	TRBJ2-7	CSASSGNEQYF	TGCAGTGCTAGTTCGGGTAACGAGCAGTACTTC
few	TRBV12-3/TRBV12-4	NA	TRBJ1-2	CASSLVPNGYTF	TGTGCCAGCAGTTTAGTCCCGAATGGCTACACCTTC
few	TRBV5-1	TRBD1	TRBJ1-1	CASSRAPGQENTEAFF	TGCGCCAGCAGCAGAGCCCCGGGACAGGAGAACACTGAAGCTTTCTTT
NA	TRBV12-3/TRBV12-4	NA	TRBJ1-1	CASSFRGDMNTEAFF	TGTGCCAGCAGTTTCAGGGGAGATATGAACACTGAAGCTTTCTTT
many	TRBV29-1	NA	TRBJ2-7	CSVAAVDEQYF	TGCAGCGTTGCCGCCGTGGACGAGCAGTACTTC
few	TRBV27	NA	TRBJ2-7	CASRKGVEQYF	TGTGCCAGCAGGAAAGGGGTTGAGCAGTACTTC
NA	TRBV6-1	TRBD2	TRBJ2-1	CASGWSIAGSNEQFF	TGTGCCAGCGGCTGGTCGATAGCGGGCTCCAATGAGCAGTTCTTC
NA	TRBV12-3/TRBV12-4	NA	TRBJ1-1	CASSLTAQAFF	TGTGCCAGCAGCTTGACAGCTCAAGCTTTCTTT
NA	TRBV27	NA	TRBJ1-5	CASSLYGQPQHF	TGTGCCAGCAGTTTATATGGTCAGCCCCAGCATTTT
few	TRBV5-1	NA	TRBJ2-7	CASSLTGFVYEQYF	TGCGCCAGCAGCTTGACAGGGTTTGTCTACGAGCAGTACTTC
few	TRBV20-1	TRBD2	TRBJ2-7	CSAPGLAGGKPYEQYF	TGCAGTGCCCCGGGACTAGCGGGAGGGAAGCCCTACGAGCAGTACTTC
NA	TRBV20-1	NA	TRBJ2-1	CSAGRPGGNEQFF	TGCAGTGCCGGGAGGCCAGGGGGCAATGAGCAGTTCTTC
few	TRBV20-1	NA	TRBJ2-1	CSASSTSYEQFF	TGCAGTGCTAGCAGCACTAGTTATGAGCAGTTCTTC
NA	TRBV6-5	NA	TRBJ2-5	CASSYSEVGETQYF	TGTGCCAGCAGTTACTCAGAGGTAGGAGAGACCCAGTACTTC
NA	TRBV10-3	NA	TRBJ1-3	CAISESPGGERNTIYF	TGTGCCATCAGTGAGTCACCCGGGGGCGAAAGAAACACCATATATTTT
NA	TRBV12-3/TRBV12-4	TRBD1	TRBJ2-2	CASSFGTANTGELFF	TGTGCCAGCAGTTTCGGGACAGCGAACACCGGGGAGCTGTTTTTT
few	TRBV5-1	NA	TRBJ2-5	CASSLLRWETQYF	TGCGCCAGCAGCTTGTTGAGGTGGGAGACCCAGTACTTC
few	TRBV9	NA	TRBJ2-7	CASSLGQNSYNEQYF	TGTGCCAGCAGCCTCGGCCAGAATTCCTACAATGAGCAGTACTTC
few	TRBV6-5	NA	TRBJ2-1	CASSPRGLAIYNEQFF	TGTGCCAGCTCTCCTCGCGGTCTAGCAATCTACAATGAGCAGTTCTTC
many	TRBV6-4	TRBD1	TRBJ2-3	CASSDSTGAPDTQYF	TGTGCCAGCAGTGACTCGACAGGGGCCCCAGATACGCAGTATTTT
few	TRBV4-3	TRBD1	TRBJ2-7	CASSHVGQGSSEQYF	TGCGCCAGCAGCCACGTCGGACAGGGATCTTCCGAGCAGTACTTC
many	TRBV6-5	TRBD2	TRBJ2-1	CASSYSIWTSGNEQFF	TGTGCCAGCAGTTACTCGATTTGGACTAGCGGCAATGAGCAGTTCTTC
NA	TRBV29-1	TRBD1	TRBJ2-1	CSVDRPHEQFF	TGCAGCGTGGACAGGCCCCATGAGCAGTTCTTC
NA	TRBV27	TRBD2	TRBJ2-1	CASRTLAGGPGNEQFF	TGTGCCAGCAGGACTTTAGCGGGAGGGCCTGGAAATGAGCAGTTCTTC
NA	TRBV20-1	NA	TRBJ2-7	CSARDARDEQYF	TGCAGTGCTAGAGATGCCCGAGACGAGCAGTACTTC
NA	TRBV9	NA	TRBJ2-6	CASSVNARASGANVLTF	TGTGCCAGCAGCGTAAACGCCAGAGCCTCTGGGGCCAACGTCCTGACTTTC
NA	TRBV20-1	NA	TRBJ1-1	CSAREGQAEAFF	TGCAGTGCTAGAGAGGGTCAGGCTGAAGCTTTCTTT
NA	TRBV7-8	NA	TRBJ2-5	CASSLMPREETQYF	TGTGCCAGCAGCTTAATGCCCAGGGAAGAGACCCAGTACTTC
NA	TRBV29-1	TRBD2	TRBJ2-5	CSVHMGRGWNEQYF	TGCAGCGTCCACATGGGGCGGGGGTGGAATGAGCAGTACTTC